The 32 T cell receptor beta chains below were found in one sample sequenced in a study of PD-L1 blockade in urothelial cancer. Sample time point: peripheral blood 6 weeks after treatment start. Profiling relied on immunoSEQ multiplex PCR, and the TCRdb table lists in-frame clones only, not all of them. The data contain roughly 100,000 clones, roughly 85% of them singletons. Sample: PBMCs, taken around atezolizumab (anti-PD-L1) treatment. These receptors all stem from a man in his 70s with urothelial cancer.

The rearrangement uses TRBV18 and TRBJ1-3; D ambiguous. V was shortened by 2 bases and J by 1 base, with 9 bases between the two germline ends. CDR3 length: 15 residues. Germline-derived CDR1 and CDR2 are KGHSH and LQKENI. The CDR3 protein is CASSPRSGSGNTIYF. CDR3 DNA: TGTGCCAGCTCACCAAGGTCGGGGTCTGGAAACACCATATATTTT.

V gene TRBV5-1 combines with J gene TRBJ2-1, with TRBD2 matching over 8 bases. CDR3 length equals 14 residues. Losses at the gene ends were 5 bases for V and 5 bases for J; bases not matched to a gene: 6. The V gene's germline CDR1 is SGHRS and CDR2 YFSETQ. Written as DNA, the CDR3 is TGCGCCAGCAGTGTTCTAGCGGGCGACAATGAGCAGTTCTTC. Its protein product is CASSVLAGDNEQFF. Variable domain in full (rest from reference TRBV5-1 and TRBJ2-1): KAGVTQTPRYLIKTRGQQVTLSCSPISGHRSVSWYQQTPGQGLQFLFEYFSETQRNKGNFPGRFSGRQFSNSRSEMNVSTLELGDSALYLCASSVLAGDNEQFFGPGTRLTVL.

The chain carries TRBV30 and TRBJ1-1; 9 bases fit TRBD1. CDR1 is GTSNPN and CDR2 is SVGIG in the germline V gene (reference sequence). Losses at the gene ends were 4 bases for V and 5 bases for J; bases not matched to a gene: 11. There are 15 residues in the CDR3. CDR3 DNA: TGTGCCTGGAACCGGGACAGGGTGGGGGGTACTGAAGCTTTCTTT. It yields the protein CAWNRDRVGGTEAFF.

The chain carries TRBV19 and TRBJ1-5, with a possible D match to TRBD1 (6 bases). V dropped 3 bases and J dropped 5 bases, with 11 bases sitting between them. Germline CDR1 and CDR2: LNHDA and SQIVND (reference sequence). The CDR3 length is 14 residues. DNA of the CDR3: TGTGCCAGTAGTATCGGGGGGGCTCATCAGCCCCAGCATTTT. It is translated as CASSIGGAHQPQHF.

The chain combines TRBV5-1 with TRBJ2-1, with 8 bases that match TRBD2. CDR3 length: 17 residues. The trim removed 1 base at V and 0 bases at J, leaving 6 bases unmatched. Germline V gene data show CDR1 as SGHRS and CDR2 as YFSETQ. This chain's CDR3 is CASSLKVSGNSYNEQFF. The CDR3, as DNA: TGCGCCAGCAGCTTGAAAGTTAGCGGGAACTCCTACAATGAGCAGTTCTTC.

The chain is built from TRBV23-1 and TRBJ1-1, with D tentatively TRBD1 (5 bases). TRBV23-1 is placed among ORFs of uncertain function. Deletions cut 7 bases from V and 6 bases from J, with 12 bases between. The CDR3 spans 12 residues. The CDR3 region has the DNA TGCGCCAGCAAAGGCCAGGGTTCTGAAGCTTTCTTT. Its translation: CASKGQGSEAFF.

The chain employs TRBV11-2 and TRBJ2-5, with 7 bases fitting TRBD1. CDR3 length: 13 amino acids. CDR1 and CDR2 (germline): SGHAT, FQNNGV. V lost 5 bases, J lost 5 bases, and 5 bases stayed unmatched. CDR3 sequence: CASSPTGDETQYF. In nucleotides, the CDR3 is TGTGCCAGCAGCCCAACAGGGGACGAGACCCAGTACTTC. Supplemented by reference TRBV11-2 and TRBJ2-5, the full variable domain reads EAGVAQSPRYKIIEKRQSVAFWCNPISGHATLYWYQQILGQGPKLLIQFQNNGVVDDSQLPKDRFSAERLKGVDSTLKIQPAKLEDSAVYLCASSPTGDETQYFGPGTRLLVL.

V and J are TRBV25-1 and TRBJ1-2, with D tentatively TRBD1 (6 bases). The CDR3 loop spans 13 amino acids. Germline CDR1 and CDR2: MGHDK and SYGVNS. Trimming removed 3 bases from V and 4 bases from J, with 9 bases in between. The CDR3 loop is CASSDRDIYGYTF. CDR3 sequence (DNA): TGTGCCAGCAGTGACCGGGACATCTATGGCTACACCTTC.

The rearrangement joins TRBV7-9 to TRBJ1-2, with TRBD1 as a possible D gene (5 bases). Germline CDR1 SEHNR, CDR2 FQNEAQ (reference sequence). Trimming shortened V by 4 bases and J by 5 bases, and 11 bases separated the two germline ends. This CDR3 contains 13 residues. CDR3 residues: CASSSDSGYGYTF. The DNA of the CDR3 is TGTGCCAGCAGCTCTGACAGCGGGTATGGCTACACCTTC.

The chain carries TRBV5-8 and TRBJ2-7, with a tentative D call TRBD1 (6 bases). The CDR3 runs 15 residues. The V end was cut by 3 bases, the J end by 1 base, with 14 bases between. Germline V gene lookup returns CDR1 SGHTS and CDR2 YDEGEE. The CDR3 loop is CASSSQGTVSYEQYF. The CDR3 nucleotides are TGTGCCAGCAGCTCCCAGGGGACGGTATCCTACGAGCAGTACTTC.

V is TRBV7-6 and J is TRBJ1-6; 8 bases align to TRBD1. Germline V lookup: CDR1 SGHVS, CDR2 FNYEAQ. The CDR3 is made up of 15 amino acids. J lost 13 bases, V lost 5 bases, and 13 bases had no gene match. CDR3 sequence (DNA): TGTGCCAGCAGCCTTGGCGGACAGGGCCTTTCGCCCCTCCACTTT. This translates into CASSLGGQGLSPLHF.

CDR3 in DNA: TGTGCCACCAGCAGAGACAGGCGGGGGACCTACGAGCAGTACTTC. Protein sequence: CATSRDRRGTYEQYF. The chain links TRBV15 to TRBJ2-7, with 7 bases fitting TRBD2. The CDR3 totals 15 residues. V dropped 0 bases and J dropped 2; count of bases not matched to a gene: 4. CDR1 is LNHNV, CDR2 YYDKDF, per germline (reference sequence). Supplemented by reference TRBV15 and TRBJ2-7, the full variable domain reads DAMVIQNPRYQVTQFGKPVTLSCSQTLNHNVMYWYQQKSSQAPKLLFHYYDKDFNNEADTPDNFQSRRPNTSFCFLDIRSPGLGDTAMYLCATSRDRRGTYEQYFGPGTRLTVT.

This sequence joins TRBV2 and TRBJ2-2; 12 nucleotides align to TRBD2. The CDR3 runs 14 residues. V trimming: 8 bases; J trimming: 8 bases; junction bases outside the gene matches: 6. Germline V gene sequence: CDR1 SNHLY, CDR2 FYNNEI. The CDR3: CASELAGGSGELFF. As DNA, the CDR3 is TGTGCCAGCGAACTAGCGGGAGGTTCAGGGGAGCTGTTTTTT.

CDR3 region: CASSQPGETQYF. The CDR3 coding sequence is TGCGCCAGCAGCCAGCCCGGTGAGACCCAGTACTTC. J is TRBJ2-5 and V is TRBV4-1, with D unresolved. This CDR3 is built from 12 residues. Germline loops: CDR1 MGHRA, CDR2 YSYEKL. Trimming left V 3 bases short and J 5 bases short, with 7 bases between.

The gene calls are TRBV6-5 and TRBJ2-3, with TRBD2 matching 7 bases. Trimming at V came to 7 bases and at J to 8 bases, leaving 9 bases not matched to a gene. The CDR3 runs 13 residues. CDR1 and CDR2 from the germline V gene are MNHEY and SVGAGI. Here the CDR3 DNA reads TGTGCCAGCAAGGGAGGGACGAGCGGTACGCAGTATTTT. Translation: CASKGGTSGTQYF.

J is TRBJ1-2 and V is TRBV7-9; 7 positions agree with TRBD1. J was trimmed by 0 bases and V by 6 bases; bases with no gene match: 10. The CDR3 length is 16 residues. Germline V gene data show CDR1 as SEHNR and CDR2 as FQNEAQ (reference sequence). The CDR3 nucleotides are TGTGCCAGCAGAATTCGACAGGGCGGCCCTAACTATGGCTACACCTTC. This codes for CASRIRQGGPNYGYTF.

V and J are TRBV5-4 and TRBJ1-3; the match to TRBD1 covers 7 bases. The J segment lost 2 bases and the V segment lost 3 bases, leaving 8 bases of the junction unmatched. This CDR3 has 16 amino acids. Germline V gene sequence: CDR1 SGHNT, CDR2 YYREEE (reference sequence). Here the CDR3 DNA reads TGTGCCAGCAGCTGGGGACAGTCTACTACTGGAAACACCATATATTTT. It yields the protein CASSWGQSTTGNTIYF.

V usage is TRBV18 and J usage is TRBJ1-2; 10 nucleotides align to TRBD1. The CDR3 contains 14 residues. Germline V gene lookup returns CDR1 KGHSH and CDR2 LQKENI. With V trimmed by 6 bases and J by 4 bases, 5 bases remained unmatched. The CDR3 here is CASSPTGGGYGYTF. In nucleotides, the CDR3 is TGTGCCAGCTCTCCGACAGGGGGCGGCTATGGCTACACCTTC.

The chain carries TRBV9 and TRBJ2-5, with 11 bases lining up with TRBD1. Trimming took 4 bases from V and 5 from J; bases not matched to a gene: 7. Germline CDR1 is SGDLS and CDR2 is YYNGEE. The length of the CDR3 is 15 residues. The CDR3 DNA sequence: TGTGCCAGCAGCACCGGGACAGGGGGTGAGGAGACCCAGTACTTC. This encodes CASSTGTGGEETQYF. The entire variable domain, with the rest obtained from reference TRBV9 and TRBJ2-5, is as follows: DSGVTQTPKHLITATGQRVTLRCSPRSGDLSVYWYQQSLDQGLQFLIQYYNGEERAKGNILERFSAQQFPDLHSELNLSSLELGDSALYFCASSTGTGGEETQYFGPGTRLLVL.

V gene TRBV7-3 combines with J gene TRBJ2-2, with D tentatively TRBD2 (5 bases). The CDR3 spans 13 residues. CDR1 is SGHTA and CDR2 is FQGTGA in the germline V gene. V gave up 6 bases and J gave up 4 bases, with 9 bases separating them. The CDR3 coding sequence is TGTGCCAGCAGTTCTAGCCCCACCGGGGAGCTGTTTTTT. Its translation is CASSSSPTGELFF.

This clone was observed a handful of times. The chain couples TRBV7-3 to TRBJ2-3, with 9 bases aligning to TRBD2. Germline V gene data show CDR1 as SGHTA and CDR2 as FQGTGA. The CDR3 has 16 amino acids. With 6 bases clipped from V and 2 bases from J, the junction kept 9 bases outside the gene matches. For the CDR3, the DNA is TGTGCCAGCAGGGGGTTCATAGCGGGGGCCACAGATACGCAGTATTTT. Translating gives CASRGFIAGATDTQYF.

The chain recombines TRBV7-4 with TRBJ2-1, with 8 bases identical to TRBD1. CDR1 is SGHVT, CDR2 SQSDAQ, per germline. Trimming removed 1 base from V and 2 bases from J; junction bases left unmatched: 13. The CDR3 has 19 residues. CDR3 residues: CASSLGTGQREKTYNEQFF. CDR3 nucleotide sequence: TGTGCCAGCAGCTTAGGGACAGGGCAACGAGAAAAAACCTACAATGAGCAGTTCTTC.

This clone was detected only a few times. This rearrangement joins TRBV5-1 to TRBJ1-2; 8 bases line up with TRBD1. This CDR3 spans 15 amino acids. V shed 4 bases, J shed 3 bases, and the junction held 8 bases outside the gene matches. Germline V lookup: CDR1 SGHRS, CDR2 YFSETQ. The DNA of the CDR3 is TGCGCCAGCAGCGGACCGGGACAGGAATACTATGGCTACACCTTC. As protein: CASSGPGQEYYGYTF.

This sequence joins TRBV25-1 and TRBJ1-2, with TRBD1 matching over 9 bases. The CDR3 contains 11 residues. Germline V lookup: CDR1 MGHDK, CDR2 SYGVNS. With V trimmed by 8 bases and J by 6 bases, 1 base remained unmatched. The CDR3 protein is CASRTGDGYTF. For the CDR3, the DNA is TGTGCCAGCCGGACAGGGGATGGCTACACCTTC.

This chain uses TRBV18 with TRBJ2-5; no reliable D call. The germline V gene has CDR1 KGHSH and CDR2 LQKENI. V lost 4 bases to trimming and J lost 2 bases, with 8 bases between them. The CDR3 loop spans 13 amino acids. This chain's CDR3 is CASSRAVQETQYF. CDR3 sequence (DNA): TGTGCCAGCTCACGGGCAGTTCAAGAGACCCAGTACTTC.

This rearrangement joins TRBV7-3 to TRBJ2-3; the match to TRBD2 covers 8 bases. In germline, CDR1 is SGHTA, CDR2 FQGTGA. The CDR3 contains 15 residues. Losses at the gene ends were 5 bases for V and 5 bases for J; bases not matched to a gene: 9. The CDR3 reads CASSAPAGREDTQYF. CDR3 DNA: TGTGCCAGCAGCGCCCCCGCCGGGAGGGAAGATACGCAGTATTTT.

V usage is TRBV2 and J usage is TRBJ1-5; TRBD1 is a possible D gene (6 bases). The CDR3 consists of 13 residues. V was shortened by 7 bases and J by 7 bases, with 14 bases between the two germline ends. Germline CDR1 is SNHLY and CDR2 is FYNNEI. The CDR3 DNA sequence: TGTGCCAGCAAAATACAGGGAAGGCAGCCCCAGCATTTT. It encodes CASKIQGRQPQHF.

In DNA form, the CDR3 reads TGTGCCAGCAGCTTGTCCGGGAGGGCGGCCGGGGAGCTGTTTTTT. As protein: CASSLSGRAAGELFF. This chain links TRBV5-5 with TRBJ2-2; 8 nucleotides align to TRBD2. CDR1 is SGHKS, CDR2 YYEKEE, per germline (reference sequence). Unmatched junction bases numbered 5, after V lost 1 base and J lost 6 bases. The CDR3 spans 15 residues.

This clone was seen a few times. Mismatch with germline at one junction end may stem from a read error. The chain links TRBV7-7 to TRBJ2-2; D unresolved. The CDR3 consists of 14 residues. Per germline, CDR1 SSHAT and CDR2 FNYEAQ (reference sequence). The CDR3 spells CASSLMANTGELFF. DNA for the CDR3: TGTGCTAGCAGCTTAATGGCAAACACCGGGGAGCTGTTTTTT. The complete variable domain, with remaining parts taken from reference TRBV7-7 and TRBJ2-2, reads GAGVSQSPRYKVTKRGQDVTLRCDPISSHATLYWYQQALGQGPEFLTYFNYEAQPDKSGLPSDRFSAERPEGSISTLTIQRTEQRDSAMYRCASSLMANTGELFFGEGSRLTVL.

V usage is TRBV7-2 and J usage is TRBJ1-6; weak D call: TRBD1 (5 bases). The CDR3 has 15 amino acids. Germline lookup yields CDR1 SGHTA and CDR2 FQGNSA. Trimming took 2 bases from V and 9 from J, leaving 14 bases between them. CDR3 sequence reads: CASSLIGRVGSPLHF. The DNA of the CDR3 is TGTGCCAGCAGCTTAATAGGCAGGGTTGGTTCACCCCTCCACTTT.

The rearrangement joins TRBV5-6 to TRBJ1-2, with TRBD1 matching 10 bases. The junction had 8 bases not matched to a gene; V was cut back by 0 bases and J by 6 bases. Germline-derived CDR1 and CDR2 are SGHDT and YYEEEE. The CDR3 runs 16 residues. The CDR3 coding sequence is TGTGCCAGCAGCTTGGCCGGGGACAGGGGTTTGGATGGCTACACCTTC. Amino acids: CASSLAGDRGLDGYTF.

This chain joins TRBV9 and TRBJ2-2; D is possibly TRBD1 (6 bases). The CDR3 spans 14 residues. V lost 1 base and J lost 3, with 7 bases in between. The germline CDR1 and CDR2 sequences are SGDLS and YYNGEE. CDR3 nucleotides: TGTGCCAGCAGCGTACAGGGGTACACCGGGGAGCTGTTTTTT. This translates into CASSVQGYTGELFF.